A single sample gave rise to the 13 T cell receptor beta chains below, sequenced in a study of tumor and adjacent non-tumor tissue in lung cancer. The library came from three nested PCR rounds adapted from ARM-PCR protocols. Using its own MiXCR run on the multiplex PCR reads, TCRdb lists one record per CDR3 protein. Of nearly 50,000 distinct CDR3 sequences detected, roughly 67% appear once; the ten largest clones hold about 32%. No cell sorting was done before RNA was extracted from the tissue. This non-tumor lung sample came from over 3 cm beyond the tumor edge. Sequences were obtained from distant non-tumor lung tissue. The source of these receptors is a woman in her seventies with non-small cell lung cancer.

This chain connects TRBV11-3 to TRBJ2-5; D is perhaps TRBD1 (5 bases). The CDR3 extends over 13 amino acids. Germline V gene data show CDR1 as SGHNT and CDR2 as YENEEA. Trimming left V 10 bases short and J 7 bases short, with 19 bases between. CDR3 nucleotide sequence: TGTGCCAACGGCTTCAGCAGCCAGGGGACCCAGTACTTC. It translates to CANGFSSQGTQYF.

Notes on this clonotype: One end of the junction fails to match germline, which may point to a read error. V usage is TRBV6-1 and J usage is TRBJ2-3; 7 bases agree with TRBD2. CDR1 and CDR2 from the germline V gene are MNHNS and SASEGT. The CDR3 sequence is 17 residues long. The CDR3 coding sequence is TGTACCAGCAGTGAAGGACTAGGGAAGGCCGGCACAGATACGCAGTATTTT. Its translation: CTSSEGLGKAGTDTQYF.

As for this clonotype: A much larger clone sits a single nucleotide away, making a read error possible. V usage is TRBV30 and J usage is TRBJ2-1; TRBD1 might be the D (6 bases). V was shortened by 7 bases and J by 3 bases, with 13 bases between the two germline ends. The germline CDR1 and CDR2 sequences are GTSNPN and SVGIG (reference sequence). The CDR3 contains 13 residues. The DNA for the CDR3 is TGTGCCTATACGATAGGGGGCTACAATGAGCAGTTCTTC. Amino acid sequence: CAYTIGGYNEQFF.

This clonotype was seen a few times. This may be a read error: a much more frequent sequence differs by one nucleotide. The gene calls are TRBV18 and TRBJ1-4, with a possible D match to TRBD1 (6 bases). V lost 3 bases, J lost 3 bases, and 17 bases lay in between. Looked up from germline, CDR1 is KGHSH and CDR2 is LQKENI. The CDR3 has 17 residues. The CDR3 nucleotides are TGTGCCAGCTCACCGACCGGGGGCGGTACAGCTAATGAAAAACTGTTTTTT. It is translated as CASSPTGGGTANEKLFF.

This sequence joins TRBV30 and TRBJ2-2, with a weak D call TRBD2 (5 bases). Germline assignment: CDR1 GTSNPN and CDR2 SVGIG (reference sequence). The CDR3 is 15 residues long. CDR3 DNA: TGTATCTGGAGCCTTTCTATGAGGGAGATCGGAGAGCTGTTTTTT. Its protein is CIWSLSMREIGELFF.

This clonotype rates as medium-sized. V and J are TRBV7-9 and TRBJ2-1, with D possibly matching TRBD2 (6 bases). This CDR3 is built from 13 residues. Germline assignment: CDR1 SEHNR and CDR2 FQNEAQ (reference sequence). The CDR3 sequence: CSTSYKGLGEQFF. The DNA of the CDR3 is TGTTCGACTAGTTACAAAGGGTTGGGTGAGCAGTTCTTC.

As concerns this clonotype: The CDR3 does not close with the conserved phenylalanine or tryptophan, likely indicating a read error. No DNA is shown, since the ends of the CDR3 on it are uncertain; the CDR3 is the one TCRdb lists. The rearrangement links TRBV20-1 to TRBJ2-7; no check of the table's D call, TRBD2, against the DNA was made. Germline values: CDR1 DFQATT, CDR2 SNEGSKA (reference sequence). The CDR3 is 17 amino acids in total, end residues counted. This CDR3 reads CSARDAARLAGGGEQYS.

This clonotype was seen ten or more times. The genes are TRBV29-1 and TRBJ1-2; no clear D gene. Trimming pared 4 bases from V and 0 bases from J, leaving 12 bases between. This CDR3 is built from 14 residues. Germline V gene lookup returns CDR1 SQVTM and CDR2 ANQGSEA. The CDR3 sequence is CSVVPQEANYGYTF. The CDR3 region has the DNA TGCAGCGTTGTCCCCCAGGAAGCTAACTATGGCTACACCTTC.

Remarks on this clonotype: A much larger clone differs by one base, so this may be a read error. The chain uses TRBV7-9 and TRBJ2-2; D call uncertain. Germline CDR1 and CDR2: SEHNR and FQNEAQ (reference sequence). CDR3 size: 16 residues. V was pared by 4 bases and J by 4 bases, with 16 bases between. This CDR3 is CASSSPMTDATGELFF. Here the CDR3 DNA reads TGTGCCAGCAGCTCGCCCATGACGGACGCCACCGGGGAGCTGTTTTTT.

The chain links TRBV5-1 to TRBJ2-7, with 7 positions matching TRBD1. The CDR3 length is 15 residues. Losses at the gene ends were 0 bases for V and 5 bases for J; bases not matched to a gene: 8. CDR1 is SGHRS and CDR2 is YFSETQ in the germline V gene. CDR3 sequence: CASSLGPGQSHEQYF. CDR3 sequence (DNA): TGCGCCAGCAGCTTGGGGCCGGGACAGTCCCACGAGCAGTACTTC. The full variable domain, rest sourced from reference TRBV5-1 and TRBJ2-7, is KAGVTQTPRYLIKTRGQQVTLSCSPISGHRSVSWYQQTPGQGLQFLFEYFSETQRNKGNFPGRFSGRQFSNSRSEMNVSTLELGDSALYLCASSLGPGQSHEQYFGPGTRLTVT.

V is TRBV11-2 and J is TRBJ2-2, with TRBD1 matching 7 bases. Germline V gene sequence: CDR1 SGHAT, CDR2 FQNNGV. The CDR3 has 14 residues. Trimming took 5 bases from V and 4 from J; bases not matched to a gene: 4. The CDR3 loop reads CASSTTGVTGELFF. The CDR3 coding sequence is TGTGCCAGCAGCACAACAGGGGTCACCGGGGAGCTGTTTTTT.

As regards this clonotype: A much larger clone is a single base away; this may be a read error. The V and J genes are TRBV7-9 and TRBJ2-2; 8 bases align to TRBD1. This CDR3 comprises 14 residues. Germline V gene sequence: CDR1 SEHNR, CDR2 FQNEAQ (reference sequence). The CDR3 spells CASSVSGGTGELLF. Written as DNA, the CDR3 is TGTGCCAGCAGCGTCTCAGGGGGCACCGGGGAGCTGTTATTT.

The chain couples TRBV7-3 to TRBJ2-7; TRBD1 matches at 8 bases. This CDR3 spans 15 amino acids. Losses at the gene ends were 1 base for V and 6 bases for J; bases not matched to a gene: 8. Per the germline V gene, CDR1 is SGHTA and CDR2 is FQGTGA. The DNA for the CDR3 is TGTGCCAGCAGCTTAAGTGGACAGGGCCATGGCGAGCAGTACTTC. It specifies CASSLSGQGHGEQYF. Together with reference TRBV7-3 and TRBJ2-7, the CDR3 gives the full variable domain: GAGVSQTPSNKVTEKGKYVELRCDPISGHTALYWYRQSLGQGPEFLIYFQGTGAADDSGLPNDRFFAVRPEGSVSTLKIQRTERGDSAVYLCASSLSGQGHGEQYFGPGTRLTVT.